Listed here are 2 T cell receptor beta chains from one sample, sequenced in a study of T cell responses to AZD1222 COVID-19 vaccine. Measured with immunoSEQ multiplex PCR; TCRdb has only the in-frame clones, and not every one. The repertoire holds about 130,000 clones, with around 90% as singletons. Sequencing was performed on peripheral blood, taken on day 0 of AZD1222 vaccination. These receptors came from an adult in good health.

The genes are TRBV2 and TRBJ2-5; a weak D match, TRBD1 (6 bases). The CDR3 length is 13 residues. Per germline, CDR1 SNHLY and CDR2 FYNNEI. Deletions cut 4 bases from V and 5 bases from J, with 11 bases between. The CDR3 DNA sequence: TGTGCCAGCAGTGTCACAGGGCGTGAGACCCAGTACTTC. Translated: CASSVTGRETQYF. Using reference TRBV2 and TRBJ2-5 for the parts outside the CDR3, the full variable domain is EPEVTQTPSHQVTQMGQEVILRCVPISNHLYFYWYRQILGQKVEFLVSFYNNEISEKSEIFDDQFSVERPDGSNFTLKIRSTKLEDSAMYFCASSVTGRETQYFGPGTRLLVL.

In DNA, the CDR3 is TGTGCCAGCAGCCAAGATTTGGGGGTCTCTGGAAACACCATATATTTT. Residues: CASSQDLGVSGNTIYF. The chain links TRBV4-2 to TRBJ1-3, with D possibly being TRBD1 (5 bases). Per the germline V gene, CDR1 is LGHNA and CDR2 is YNFKEQ. Trimming stripped 0 bases from V and 0 bases from J, with 9 bases between. The CDR3 runs 16 residues.